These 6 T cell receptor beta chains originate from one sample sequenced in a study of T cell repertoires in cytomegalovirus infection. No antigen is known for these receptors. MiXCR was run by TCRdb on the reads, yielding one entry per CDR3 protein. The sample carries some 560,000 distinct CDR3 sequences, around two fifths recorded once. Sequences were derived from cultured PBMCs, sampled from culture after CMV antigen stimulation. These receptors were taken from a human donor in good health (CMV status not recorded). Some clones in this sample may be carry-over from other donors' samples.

CDR3 region: CASSSQRASGSGGELFF. The CDR3 DNA reads TGTGCCAGCAGCTCACAACGGGCTAGCGGGAGCGGCGGGGAGCTGTTTTTT. The gene calls are TRBV7-8 and TRBJ2-2; 10 bases are a match to TRBD2. The CDR3 covers 17 residues. J was trimmed by 7 bases and V by 4 bases; bases with no gene match: 12. CDR1 and CDR2 from the germline V gene are SGHVS and FQNEAQ. Full variable domain (rest looked up from reference TRBV7-8 and TRBJ2-2): GAGVSQSPRYKVAKRGQDVALRCDPISGHVSLFWYQQALGQGPEFLTYFQNEAQLDKSGLPSDRFFAERPEGSVSTLKIQRTQQEDSAVYLCASSSQRASGSGGELFFGEGSRLTVL.

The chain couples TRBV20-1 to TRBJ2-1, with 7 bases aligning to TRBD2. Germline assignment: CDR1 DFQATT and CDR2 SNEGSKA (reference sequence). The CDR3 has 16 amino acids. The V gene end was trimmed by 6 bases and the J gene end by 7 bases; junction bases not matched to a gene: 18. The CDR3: CSALVASGNPGNEQFF. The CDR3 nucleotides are TGCAGTGCCCTGGTGGCTAGCGGCAACCCGGGAAATGAGCAGTTCTTC.

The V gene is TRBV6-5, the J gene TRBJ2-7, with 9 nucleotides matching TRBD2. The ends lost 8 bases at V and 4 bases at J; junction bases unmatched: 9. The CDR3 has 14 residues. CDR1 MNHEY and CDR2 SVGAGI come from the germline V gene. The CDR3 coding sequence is TGTGCCAGCGGATTAGCGGGAGCCTTGTACGAGCAGTACTTC. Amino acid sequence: CASGLAGALYEQYF.

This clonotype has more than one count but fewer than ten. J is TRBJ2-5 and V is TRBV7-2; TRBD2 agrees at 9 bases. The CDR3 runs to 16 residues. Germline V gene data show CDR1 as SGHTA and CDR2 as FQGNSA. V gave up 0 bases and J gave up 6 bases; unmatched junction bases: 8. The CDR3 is CASSLAVAGDRKTQYF. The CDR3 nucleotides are TGTGCCAGCAGCTTAGCAGTAGCGGGAGATAGGAAGACCCAGTACTTC.

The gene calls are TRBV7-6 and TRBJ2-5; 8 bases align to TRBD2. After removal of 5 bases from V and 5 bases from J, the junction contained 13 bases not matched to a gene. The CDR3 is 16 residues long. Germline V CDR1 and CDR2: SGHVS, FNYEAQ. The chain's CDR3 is CASSPRTSSGGETQYF. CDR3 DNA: TGTGCCAGCAGCCCCCGGACTAGCTCCGGTGGGGAGACCCAGTACTTC. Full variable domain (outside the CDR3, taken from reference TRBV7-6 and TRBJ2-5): GAGVSQSPRYKVTKRGQDVALRCDPISGHVSLYWYRQALGQGPEFLTYFNYEAQQDKSGLPNDRFSAERPEGSISTLTIQRTEQRDSAMYRCASSPRTSSGGETQYFGPGTRLLVL.

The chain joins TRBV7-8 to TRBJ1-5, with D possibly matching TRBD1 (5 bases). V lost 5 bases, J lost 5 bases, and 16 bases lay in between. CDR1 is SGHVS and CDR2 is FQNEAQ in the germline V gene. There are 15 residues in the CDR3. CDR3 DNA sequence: TGTGCCAGCAGCCTCAGGGTAGGGATTTATCAGCCCCAGCATTTT. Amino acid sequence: CASSLRVGIYQPQHF.